These T cell receptor beta chains were read from a single sample in a study of T cell responses to AZD1222 COVID-19 vaccine. Sequencing used immunoSEQ multiplex PCR; TCRdb keeps in-frame clones, though not all of them. The sample records more than 95,000 clones, roughly nine tenths being singletons. Specimen: peripheral blood, collected on day 0 of AZD1222 vaccination. These TCRs come from an adult in good health. CDR3s include the opening cysteine and the closing phenylalanine or tryptophan. Fields, in order: V gene, D gene, J gene, clone size, CDR3 DNA, CDR3 protein. A D gene is named only where the DNA matches it firmly. Only some rows state a clone size, as once, few, many or a class for expanded clones.

>TRBV30|-|TRBJ1-4|-
TGTGCCTGGAGTGTAATCAGGGTCGTATATGAAAAACTGTTTTTT
CAWSVIRVVYEKLFF
>TRBV27|TRBD2|TRBJ2-7|-
TGTGCCAGCAGTTCTTCTAGCGGGGGGGCCTACGAGCAGTACTTC
CASSSSSGGAYEQYF
>TRBV28|-|TRBJ1-1|once
TGTGCCAGCAGTTTGGGGGGGCGGGAAGCTTTCTTT
CASSLGGREAFF
>TRBV4-1|-|TRBJ2-1|-
TGCGCCAGCAGCCGTACCGGGACCCACCCTGAGCAGTTCTTC
CASSRTGTHPEQFF
>TRBV7-9|-|TRBJ1-1|-
TGTGCCAGCAGCTTAAACGGCATTGAAGCTTTCTTT
CASSLNGIEAFF
>TRBV6-5|-|TRBJ1-1|-
TGTGCCAGCATCCCCCCTGGTGGGAATCCTGAAGCTTTCTTT
CASIPPGGNPEAFF
>TRBV11-3|TRBD1|TRBJ2-5|-
TGTGCCAGCAGCCAAAGGGGACAGGGTTCAGAGACCCAGTACTTC
CASSQRGQGSETQYF
>TRBV7-3|-|TRBJ1-3|many
TGTGCCAGCAGCCCAGCGGGGGCTGGAAACACCATATATTTT
CASSPAGAGNTIYF
>TRBV5-1|TRBD1|TRBJ2-7|-
TGCGCCAGCAGCTCCGGACAGGGGGCCTACGAGCAGTACTTC
CASSSGQGAYEQYF
>TRBV7-8|-|TRBJ2-2|-
TGTGCCAGCAGCTTAGAATACGGAACCGGGGAGCTGTTTTTT
CASSLEYGTGELFF
>TRBV5-1|-|TRBJ2-1|-
TGCGCCACACGTCCCGGGGTGAGCTCCTACAATGAGCAGTTCTTC
CATRPGVSSYNEQFF
>TRBV12-5|-|TRBJ1-2|once
TGTGCTAGTGGTTTTCATCATTTAAGTCGCTATGGCTACACCTTC
CASGFHHLSRYGYTF
>TRBV10-3|-|TRBJ1-1|-
TGTGCCATCAGTGGGGTACAGATTCTTCCGAACACTGAAGCTTTCTTT
CAISGVQILPNTEAFF
>TRBV28|TRBD1|TRBJ2-2|-
TGTGCCAGCACAGTCAGGGGGCGCGACACCGGGGAGCTGTTTTTT
CASTVRGRDTGELFF
>TRBV6-1|-|TRBJ2-1|-
TGTGCCAGCAGTGAGTCGTATGAGCAGTTCTTC
CASSESYEQFF
>TRBV11-1|-|TRBJ2-1|once
TGTGCCAGCAGCCCGGCCAGGCCTAGCAATGAGCAGTTCTTC
CASSPARPSNEQFF
>TRBV19|-|TRBJ2-7|-
TGTGCCAGTAGTATCGGGGTCCCCAACGAGCAGTACTTC
CASSIGVPNEQYF